The 25 T cell receptor beta chains listed next were all sequenced from one sample in a study of blood T cell repertoires in COVID-19. Assay: immunoSEQ multiplex PCR; the TCRdb copy retains only in-frame clones and omits some. The sample lists a few hundred thousand clones; about 87% were seen once. The specimen was peripheral blood. These receptors came from a man aged 18 to 30 with COVID-19, enrolled during active disease.

This rearrangement joins TRBV9 to TRBJ2-1; 7 nucleotides align to TRBD2. Trimming cost V 3 bases and J 4 bases; bases outside gene matches: 7. Germline V gene data show CDR1 as SGDLS and CDR2 as YYNGEE. The CDR3 runs to 15 residues. This CDR3 is CASSETGTNYNEQFF. Here the CDR3 DNA reads TGTGCCAGCAGCGAAACCGGGACTAATTACAATGAGCAGTTCTTC.

CDR3 sequence (DNA): TGTGCCAGCAGCTTAGTAAGGGGGGAGACCCAGTACTTC. It codes for CASSLVRGETQYF. The chain uses TRBV7-9 and TRBJ2-5, with D perhaps TRBD1 (6 bases). The length of the CDR3 is 13 residues. The germline V and J ends were trimmed by 1 base and 5 bases, with 8 bases remaining between them. CDR1 is SEHNR and CDR2 is FQNEAQ in the germline V gene (reference sequence).

This clone was seen just once. V usage is TRBV23-1 and J usage is TRBJ2-1; the D gene is possibly TRBD2 (5 bases). TRBV23-1 is an ORF, with its function uncertain. V was pared by 0 bases and J by 11 bases, with 11 bases between. The CDR3 spans 13 residues. The CDR3 spells CASSQSVPGKQFF. The CDR3 coding sequence is TGCGCCAGCAGTCAATCGGTTCCCGGGAAGCAGTTCTTC.

This chain links TRBV2 with TRBJ2-2; D unclear. V was trimmed by 4 bases and J by 1 base, leaving 4 bases between them. Germline loops: CDR1 SNHLY, CDR2 FYNNEI. This CDR3 spans 13 amino acids. This chain's CDR3 is CASSARNTGELFF. DNA of the CDR3: TGTGCCAGCAGTGCCAGGAACACCGGGGAGCTGTTTTTT. Full variable domain (rest looked up from reference TRBV2 and TRBJ2-2): EPEVTQTPSHQVTQMGQEVILRCVPISNHLYFYWYRQILGQKVEFLVSFYNNEISEKSEIFDDQFSVERPDGSNFTLKIRSTKLEDSAMYFCASSARNTGELFFGEGSRLTVL.

This clone came up once. The V call is TRBV4-1, the J call TRBJ2-7, with D possibly TRBD2 on 5 matching bases. Between the trimmed V and J ends, which lost 1 base and 5 bases, there was a span of 15 bases. Germline V CDR1 and CDR2: MGHRA, YSYEKL. The length of the CDR3 is 15 residues. The CDR3 region has the DNA TGCGCCAGCAGCCAAGTGATAGCGTTACCGAACGAGCAGTACTTC. This codes for CASSQVIALPNEQYF.

CDR3 in amino acids: CASSQEYRGRTGELFF. The CDR3, as DNA: TGCGCCAGCAGCCAAGAATACAGGGGGCGTACCGGGGAGCTGTTTTTT. V gene TRBV4-1 combines with J gene TRBJ2-2; the match to TRBD1 covers 9 bases. The CDR3 is 16 amino acids. Per the germline V gene, CDR1 is MGHRA and CDR2 is YSYEKL. The J segment lost 5 bases and the V segment lost 0 bases, leaving 4 bases of the junction unmatched.

The V gene is TRBV4-1, the J gene TRBJ1-5; D gene ambiguous. Germline V CDR1 and CDR2: MGHRA, YSYEKL. There are 12 residues in the CDR3. V gave up 1 base and J gave up 9 bases, with 7 bases separating them. CDR3 DNA sequence: TGCGCCAGCAGCCAAGGTACCGGGCCCCAGCATTTT. It codes for CASSQGTGPQHF.

The V and J genes are TRBV30 and TRBJ2-3; no clear D. V was clipped by 5 bases and J by 2 bases, with 8 bases between them. CDR1 is GTSNPN, CDR2 SVGIG, per germline (reference sequence). The CDR3 is made up of 12 amino acids. DNA for the CDR3: TGTGCCTGGGGGCGGTACACAGATACGCAGTATTTT. Its translation is CAWGRYTDTQYF.

J is TRBJ1-2 and V is TRBV27; 12 bases agree with TRBD1. Germline V lookup: CDR1 MNHEY, CDR2 SMNVEV (reference sequence). The CDR3 sequence is 16 residues long. With V trimmed by 5 bases and J by 8 bases, 12 bases remained unmatched. CDR3 nucleotide sequence: TGTGCCAGCAGTGGGGGGACAGGGGGCGTTATGAAAGGCTACACCTTC. It encodes CASSGGTGGVMKGYTF.

The chain recombines TRBV11-2 with TRBJ2-3; possible D gene TRBD2, 6 bases. Germline V gives CDR1 SGHAT, CDR2 FQNNGV. V lost 1 base and J 3 bases, leaving 11 bases between the germline ends. The CDR3 covers 15 residues. The CDR3, as DNA: TGTGCCAGCAGCTTAGCGGGAGTTGTTACAGATACGCAGTATTTT. It codes for CASSLAGVVTDTQYF. Filled out from reference TRBV11-2 and TRBJ2-3, the complete variable domain reads EAGVAQSPRYKIIEKRQSVAFWCNPISGHATLYWYQQILGQGPKLLIQFQNNGVVDDSQLPKDRFSAERLKGVDSTLKIQPAKLEDSAVYLCASSLAGVVTDTQYFGPGTRLTVL.

Notes on this clone: The germline gene is not matched at one end of the junction; a read error may be the cause. V usage is TRBV19 and J usage is TRBJ1-2, with TRBD1 matching over 11 bases. The CDR3 has 14 amino acids. Germline lookup yields CDR1 LNHDA and CDR2 SQIVND (reference sequence). The CDR3 DNA is TGTGCCAGTAGTCCCCAGCCGGGACAGGGGGGAATCGCCTTC. As protein: CASSPQPGQGGIAF.

A few counts support this clone. This chain joins TRBV2 and TRBJ1-1, with D possibly TRBD1 on 5 matching bases. Between the trimmed V and J ends, which lost 4 bases and 3 bases, there was a span of 12 bases. CDR3 length: 14 amino acids. Per germline, CDR1 SNHLY and CDR2 FYNNEI. CDR3 amino acids: CASSVARVDTEAFF. The CDR3 nucleotides are TGTGCCAGCAGTGTGGCCAGGGTGGACACTGAAGCTTTCTTT.

The chain carries TRBV5-1 and TRBJ2-7; 7 bases are a match to TRBD2. V dropped 0 bases and J dropped 5; count of bases not matched to a gene: 8. This CDR3 has 15 amino acids. Germline loops: CDR1 SGHRS, CDR2 YFSETQ. The CDR3 loop is CASSLGGSLINEQYF. The CDR3 DNA reads as TGCGCCAGCAGCTTGGGCGGGAGTTTGATCAACGAGCAGTACTTC.

The J gene is TRBJ2-7, the V gene TRBV6-5; tentative D call: TRBD1 (6 bases). Trimming pared 6 bases from V and 6 bases from J, leaving 18 bases between. This CDR3 comprises 14 residues. Germline CDR1 and CDR2: MNHEY and SVGAGI. CDR3: CASRPDRSRGEQYF. CDR3 DNA sequence: TGTGCCAGCAGACCTGACAGGTCCCGGGGCGAGCAGTACTTC.

This chain joins TRBV18 and TRBJ1-1; TRBD1 matches 9 bases. Germline assignment: CDR1 KGHSH and CDR2 LQKENI. This CDR3 is 15 amino acids long. V shed 3 bases, J shed 0 bases, and the junction held 2 bases outside the gene matches. Here the CDR3 DNA reads TGTGCCAGCTCACCGACAGGGGGTATGAACACTGAAGCTTTCTTT. Translation: CASSPTGGMNTEAFF.

The chain joins TRBV12-3 or TRBV12-4 to TRBJ2-1, with unresolved D. The V gene lost 7 bases and the J gene lost 8 bases, with 9 bases spanning the gap. This CDR3 has 11 residues. The CDR3 region has the DNA TGTGCCAGCACTCCCCGGGATGAGCAGTTCTTC. This codes for CASTPRDEQFF.

This clone was found once. This chain connects TRBV7-9 to TRBJ2-7; TRBD1 might be the D (6 bases). The germline V gene has CDR1 SEHNR and CDR2 FQNEAQ (reference sequence). The germline V and J ends were trimmed by 5 bases and 6 bases, with 14 bases remaining between them. The CDR3 is 13 amino acids. The CDR3 is CASSQTGRGEQYF. The CDR3 nucleotides are TGTGCCAGCAGCCAAACGGGCAGGGGCGAGCAGTACTTC.

The CDR3 sequence: CASSQDLWGTGSYEQYF. CDR3 in DNA: TGTGCCAGCAGCCAAGATCTTTGGGGGACAGGCTCCTACGAGCAGTACTTC. The rearrangement links TRBV4-2 to TRBJ2-7; the match to TRBD1 covers 8 bases. The CDR3 length is 17 residues. Trimming took 0 bases from V and 0 from J; bases not matched to a gene: 7. The V gene's germline CDR1 is LGHNA and CDR2 YNFKEQ.

This clone was seen a single time. J is TRBJ2-7 and V is TRBV7-9, with 9 bases fitting TRBD1. Germline V gives CDR1 SEHNR, CDR2 FQNEAQ (reference sequence). The CDR3 has 16 amino acids. Trimming removed 4 bases from V and 0 bases from J; junction bases left unmatched: 7. CDR3 sequence: CASSSGQGLNSYEQYF. The CDR3 DNA sequence: TGTGCCAGCAGCTCGGGACAGGGCCTCAACTCCTACGAGCAGTACTTC.

This clone was found many times. The chain joins TRBV7-9 to TRBJ1-1; a possible D gene is TRBD1 (5 bases). Trimming pared 4 bases from V and 1 base from J, leaving 10 bases between. CDR1 is SEHNR, CDR2 FQNEAQ, per germline (reference sequence). There are 14 residues in the CDR3. The CDR3 loop is CASSSTQGNTEAFF. The CDR3 region has the DNA TGTGCCAGCAGCTCGACTCAGGGGAACACTGAAGCTTTCTTT.

This chain joins TRBV12-3 or TRBV12-4 and TRBJ2-7, with TRBD2 identical over 8 bases. V was pared by 5 bases and J by 3 bases, with 3 bases of the junction left unmatched. The CDR3 sequence is 13 residues long. The CDR3: CASSPGGDYEQYF. Here the CDR3 DNA reads TGTGCCAGCAGTCCCGGGGGGGACTACGAGCAGTACTTC.

This chain links TRBV18 with TRBJ2-7, with TRBD2 matching over 11 bases. The ends lost 4 bases at V and 4 bases at J; junction bases unmatched: 3. The CDR3 extends over 14 amino acids. Germline loops: CDR1 KGHSH, CDR2 LQKENI. As DNA, the CDR3 is TGTGCCAGCTCACTAGGGACTAGCGGATACGAGCAGTACTTC. Its translation: CASSLGTSGYEQYF.

This chain uses TRBV2 with TRBJ1-5; D gene uncertain. The CDR3 loop spans 15 amino acids. V was clipped by 6 bases and J by 0 bases, with 12 bases between them. The germline gives CDR1 SNHLY, CDR2 FYNNEI. CDR3 DNA: TGTGCCAGCAGAAAAGAGACAATTAGCAATCAGCCCCAGCATTTT. Protein sequence: CASRKETISNQPQHF.

The chain employs TRBV4-2 and TRBJ1-2; TRBD1 matches at 9 bases. The CDR3 spans 15 residues. In germline, CDR1 is LGHNA, CDR2 YNFKEQ. The ends lost 1 base at V and 4 bases at J; junction bases unmatched: 4. CDR3 in DNA: TGTGCCAGCAGCCAAGGAGGGACAGGGCCCTATGGCTACACCTTC. It is translated as CASSQGGTGPYGYTF.

A single count supports this clone. The rearrangement links TRBV7-9 to TRBJ1-1; TRBD1 aligns across 7 bases. Germline V gene data show CDR1 as SEHNR and CDR2 as FQNEAQ (reference sequence). After removal of 5 bases from V and 7 bases from J, the junction contained 10 bases not matched to a gene. This CDR3 is built from 14 residues. The CDR3 nucleotides read TGTGCCAGCAGCCGCAACCGGGACAGCGTTGAAGCTTTCTTT. This gives the protein CASSRNRDSVEAFF.